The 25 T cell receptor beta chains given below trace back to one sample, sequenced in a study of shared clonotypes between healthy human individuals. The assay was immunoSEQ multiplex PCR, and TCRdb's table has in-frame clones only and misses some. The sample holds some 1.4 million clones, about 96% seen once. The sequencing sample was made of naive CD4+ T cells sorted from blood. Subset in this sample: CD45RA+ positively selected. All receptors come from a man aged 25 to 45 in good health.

The CDR3 region is CASSQQGITDTQYF. CDR3 bases: TGTGCCAGTAGCCAGCAGGGTATCACAGATACGCAGTATTTT. The chain combines TRBV19 with TRBJ2-3; weak D call: TRBD1 (5 bases). Trimming left V 6 bases short and J 2 bases short, with 12 bases between. The CDR3 extends over 14 amino acids. Germline assignment: CDR1 LNHDA and CDR2 SQIVND (reference sequence).

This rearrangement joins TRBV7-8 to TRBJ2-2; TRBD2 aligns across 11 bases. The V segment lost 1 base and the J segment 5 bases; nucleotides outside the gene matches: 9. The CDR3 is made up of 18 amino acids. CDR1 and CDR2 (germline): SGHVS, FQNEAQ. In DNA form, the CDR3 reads TGTGCCAGCAGCTTAGGGGTATTAGCGGGAGGGAGTACCGGGGAGCTGTTTTTT. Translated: CASSLGVLAGGSTGELFF.

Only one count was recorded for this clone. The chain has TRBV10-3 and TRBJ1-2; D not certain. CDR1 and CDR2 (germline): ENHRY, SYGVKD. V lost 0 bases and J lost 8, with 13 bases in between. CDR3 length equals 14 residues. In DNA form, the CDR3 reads TGTGCCATCAGTGAGTCAGTGCTACAACGGGGCTACACCTTC. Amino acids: CAISESVLQRGYTF.

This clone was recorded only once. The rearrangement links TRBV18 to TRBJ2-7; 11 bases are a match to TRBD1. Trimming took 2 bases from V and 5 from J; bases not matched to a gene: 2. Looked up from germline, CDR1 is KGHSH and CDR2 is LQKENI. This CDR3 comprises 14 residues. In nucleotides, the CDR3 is TGTGCCAGCTCACCAAGGACAGGGGGCGACGAGCAGTACTTC. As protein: CASSPRTGGDEQYF.

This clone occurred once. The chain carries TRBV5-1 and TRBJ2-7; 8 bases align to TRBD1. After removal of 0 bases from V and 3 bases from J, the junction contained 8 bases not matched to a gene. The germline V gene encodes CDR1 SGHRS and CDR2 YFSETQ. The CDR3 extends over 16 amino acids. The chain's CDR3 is CASSLGPGTGFYEQYF. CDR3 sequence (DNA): TGCGCCAGCAGCTTGGGGCCCGGGACAGGCTTCTACGAGCAGTACTTC.

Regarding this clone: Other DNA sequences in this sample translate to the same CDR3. This chain's CDR3 is CASSPGTGYTGELFF. The CDR3 coding sequence is TGCGCCAGCAGCCCCGGGACAGGCTACACCGGGGAGCTGTTTTTT. The V call is TRBV5-1, the J call TRBJ2-2; TRBD1 agrees at 8 bases. The CDR3 is 15 residues long. Per germline, CDR1 SGHRS and CDR2 YFSETQ. With 4 bases clipped from V and 3 bases from J, the junction kept 5 bases outside the gene matches.

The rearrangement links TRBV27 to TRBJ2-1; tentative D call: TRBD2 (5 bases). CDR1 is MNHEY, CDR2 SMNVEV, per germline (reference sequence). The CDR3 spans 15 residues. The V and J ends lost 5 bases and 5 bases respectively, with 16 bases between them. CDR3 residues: CASSLYPSGNNEQFF. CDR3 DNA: TGTGCCAGCAGTCTTTACCCCTCCGGGAACAATGAGCAGTTCTTC.

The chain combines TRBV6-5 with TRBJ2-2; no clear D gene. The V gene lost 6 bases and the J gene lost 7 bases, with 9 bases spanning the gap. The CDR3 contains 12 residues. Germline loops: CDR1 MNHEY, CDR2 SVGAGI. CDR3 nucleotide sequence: TGTGCCAGCAGCTCCGATCACGGGGAGCTGTTTTTT. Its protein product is CASSSDHGELFF.

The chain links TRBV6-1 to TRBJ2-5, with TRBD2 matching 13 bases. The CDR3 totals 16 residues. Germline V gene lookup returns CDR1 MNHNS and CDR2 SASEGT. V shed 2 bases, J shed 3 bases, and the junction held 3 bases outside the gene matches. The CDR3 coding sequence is TGTGCCAGCAGTGAACAAGGACTAGCGGGGGAAGAGACCCAGTACTTC. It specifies CASSEQGLAGEETQYF.

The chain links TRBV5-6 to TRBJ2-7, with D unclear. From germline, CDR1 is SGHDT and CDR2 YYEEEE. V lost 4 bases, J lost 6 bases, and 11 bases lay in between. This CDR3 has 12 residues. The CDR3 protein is CASSTATGEQYF. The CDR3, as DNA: TGTGCCAGCAGCACGGCCACCGGCGAGCAGTACTTC.

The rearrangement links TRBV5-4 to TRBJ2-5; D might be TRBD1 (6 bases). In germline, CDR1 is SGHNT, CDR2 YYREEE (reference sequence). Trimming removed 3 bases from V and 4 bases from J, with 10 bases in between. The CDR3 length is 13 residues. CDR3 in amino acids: CASSSQGPETQYF. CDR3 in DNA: TGTGCCAGCAGCTCCCAGGGGCCAGAGACCCAGTACTTC.

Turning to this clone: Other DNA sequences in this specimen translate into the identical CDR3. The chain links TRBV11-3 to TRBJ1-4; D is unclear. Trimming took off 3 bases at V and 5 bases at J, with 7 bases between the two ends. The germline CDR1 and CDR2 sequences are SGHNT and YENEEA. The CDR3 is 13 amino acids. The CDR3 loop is CASSLGINEKLFF. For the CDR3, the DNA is TGTGCCAGCAGCTTGGGTATAAATGAAAAACTGTTTTTT.

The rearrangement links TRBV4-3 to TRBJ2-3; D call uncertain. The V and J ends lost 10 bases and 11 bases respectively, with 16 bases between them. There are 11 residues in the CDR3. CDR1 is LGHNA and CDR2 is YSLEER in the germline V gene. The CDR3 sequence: CATHTDKGQYF. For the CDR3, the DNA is TGCGCCACCCACACAGATAAGGGGCAGTATTTT.

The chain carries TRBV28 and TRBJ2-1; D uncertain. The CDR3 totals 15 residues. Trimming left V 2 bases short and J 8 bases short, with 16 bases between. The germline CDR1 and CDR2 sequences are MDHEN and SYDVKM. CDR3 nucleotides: TGTGCCAGCAGTTTAGTAGCCCGCAGTCGGGATGAGCAGTTCTTC. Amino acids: CASSLVARSRDEQFF.

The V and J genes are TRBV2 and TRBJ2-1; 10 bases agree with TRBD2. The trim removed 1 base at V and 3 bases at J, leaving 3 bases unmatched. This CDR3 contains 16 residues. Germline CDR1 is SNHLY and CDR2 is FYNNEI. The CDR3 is CASSEDPSGSYNEQFF. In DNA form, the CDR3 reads TGTGCCAGCAGTGAAGATCCTAGCGGGAGCTACAATGAGCAGTTCTTC.

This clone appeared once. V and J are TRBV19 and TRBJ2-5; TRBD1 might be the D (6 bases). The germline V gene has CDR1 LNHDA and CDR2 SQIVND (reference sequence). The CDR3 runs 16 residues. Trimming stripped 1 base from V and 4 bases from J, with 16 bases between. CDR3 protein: CASSIVGASSGETQYF. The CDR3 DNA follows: TGTGCCAGTAGTATAGTGGGGGCTAGCAGCGGAGAGACCCAGTACTTC.

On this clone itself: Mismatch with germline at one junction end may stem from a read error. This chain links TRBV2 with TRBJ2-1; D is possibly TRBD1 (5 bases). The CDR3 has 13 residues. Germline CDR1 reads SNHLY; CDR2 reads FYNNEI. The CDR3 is CTSRREFLGEQFF. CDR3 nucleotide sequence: TGTACCAGCCGCAGGGAATTCTTAGGGGAGCAGTTCTTC.

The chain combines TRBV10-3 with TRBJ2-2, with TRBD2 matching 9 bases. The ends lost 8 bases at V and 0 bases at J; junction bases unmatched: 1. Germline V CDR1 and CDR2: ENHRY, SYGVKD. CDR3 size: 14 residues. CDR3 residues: CAILAGPNTGELFF. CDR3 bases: TGTGCCATCCTAGCGGGGCCGAACACCGGGGAGCTGTTTTTT.

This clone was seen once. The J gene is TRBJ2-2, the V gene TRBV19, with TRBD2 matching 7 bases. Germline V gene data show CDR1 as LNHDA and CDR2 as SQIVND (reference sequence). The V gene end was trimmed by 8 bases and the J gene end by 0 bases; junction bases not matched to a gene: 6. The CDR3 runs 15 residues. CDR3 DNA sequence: TGTGCCAGTCGGTTTGGGAGGGCGAACACCGGGGAGCTGTTTTTT. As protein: CASRFGRANTGELFF.

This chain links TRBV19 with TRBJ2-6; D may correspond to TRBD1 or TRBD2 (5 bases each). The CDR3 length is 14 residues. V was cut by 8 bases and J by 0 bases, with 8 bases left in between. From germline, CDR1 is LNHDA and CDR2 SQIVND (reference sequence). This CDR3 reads CASRGGSGANVLTF. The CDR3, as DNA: TGTGCCAGTCGGGGCGGCTCTGGGGCCAACGTCCTGACTTTC. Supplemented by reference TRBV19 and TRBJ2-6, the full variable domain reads DGGITQSPKYLFRKEGQNVTLSCEQNLNHDAMYWYRQDPGQGLRLIYYSQIVNDFQKGDIAEGYSVSREKKESFPLTVTSAQKNPTAFYLCASRGGSGANVLTFGAGSRLTVL.

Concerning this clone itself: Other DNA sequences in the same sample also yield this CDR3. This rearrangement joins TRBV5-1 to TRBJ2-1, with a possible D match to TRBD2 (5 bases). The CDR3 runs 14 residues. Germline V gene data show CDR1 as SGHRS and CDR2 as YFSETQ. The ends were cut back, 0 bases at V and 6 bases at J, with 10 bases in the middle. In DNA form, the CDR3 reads TGCGCCAGCAGCTTGGTTGGCGGGTCCAATGAGCAGTTCTTC. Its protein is CASSLVGGSNEQFF.

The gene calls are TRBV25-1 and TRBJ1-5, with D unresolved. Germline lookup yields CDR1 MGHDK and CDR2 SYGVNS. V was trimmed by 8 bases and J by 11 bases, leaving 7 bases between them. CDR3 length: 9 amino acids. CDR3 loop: CASQIAQHF. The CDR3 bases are TGTGCCAGCCAGATAGCCCAGCATTTT.

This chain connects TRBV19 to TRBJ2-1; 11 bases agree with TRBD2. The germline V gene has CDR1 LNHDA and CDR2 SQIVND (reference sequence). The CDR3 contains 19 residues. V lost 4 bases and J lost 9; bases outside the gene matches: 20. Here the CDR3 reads CASSRRGLAARQAMGEQFF. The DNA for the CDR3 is TGTGCCAGTAGTAGGAGGGGACTAGCGGCACGGCAGGCAATGGGTGAGCAGTTCTTC.

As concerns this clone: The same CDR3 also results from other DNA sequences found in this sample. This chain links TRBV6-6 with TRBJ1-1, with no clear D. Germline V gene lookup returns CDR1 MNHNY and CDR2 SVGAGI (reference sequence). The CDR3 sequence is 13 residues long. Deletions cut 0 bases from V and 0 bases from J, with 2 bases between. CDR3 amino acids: CASSYSVNTEAFF. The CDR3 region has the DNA TGTGCCAGCAGTTACTCAGTGAACACTGAAGCTTTCTTT.

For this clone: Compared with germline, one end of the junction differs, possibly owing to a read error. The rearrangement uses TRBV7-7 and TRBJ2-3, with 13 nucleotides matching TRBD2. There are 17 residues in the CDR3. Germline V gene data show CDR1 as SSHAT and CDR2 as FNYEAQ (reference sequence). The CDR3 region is CASSSGTSGKEGDTQYF. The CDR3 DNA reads TGTGCTAGCAGCTCCGGGACTAGCGGGAAGGAGGGAGATACGCAGTATTTT. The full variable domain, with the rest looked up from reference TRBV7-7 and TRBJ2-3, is GAGVSQSPRYKVTKRGQDVTLRCDPISSHATLYWYQQALGQGPEFLTYFNYEAQPDKSGLPSDRFSAERPEGSISTLTIQRTEQRDSAMYRCASSSGTSGKEGDTQYFGPGTRLTVL.